The T cell receptor (beta chain) described here comes from a study of T cell clonality in common variable immunodeficiency. Findings of the study overall: Compared with healthy controls, CVID subjects showed increased TCRbeta clonality, mostly in about a third. Links between repertoire features and CVID complications were heterogeneity-limited. Compared with controls, CVID subjects had fewer shared TCRbeta clones. Fewer deletions and N-nucleotide insertions were reportedly seen in common variable immunodeficiency TCR beta sequences.

Generated by immunoSEQ multiplex PCR, the TCRdb table keeps only in-frame clones and is missing some. The table lists around 32,000 clones, with no singletons. Aged about 9 to 70 years, CVID subjects averaged approximately 38 years old. This clone came up many times. The antigen is undetermined. The CDR3 end falls 3 residues outside the read, so it is completed with the germline J gene. The CDR3 runs 14 residues. Germline V lookup: CDR1 KGHSH, CDR2 LQKENI. V trimming: 2 bases; J trimming: 5 bases; junction bases outside the gene matches: 3. This sequence originates from a human donor with common variable immunodeficiency. The sample consisted of peripheral blood mononuclear cells. The rearrangement links TRBV18 to TRBJ2-5, with 9 nucleotides matching TRBD1. CDR3 in amino acids: CASSPATGGETQYF. The DNA read from the CDR3 is TGTGCCAGCTCACCAGCGACAGGGGGGGAGACC. Drawing the rest from reference TRBV18 and TRBJ2-5, the complete variable domain is NAGVMQNPRHLVRRRGQEARLRCSPMKGHSHVYWYRQLPEEGLKFMVYLQKENIIDESGMPKERFSAEFPKEGPSILRIQQVVRGDSAAYFCASSPATGGETQYFGPGTRLLVL.